The rows below give T cell receptor beta chains drawn from one sample of a study of CD8+ T cells in alopecia areata. Some clones are missing from TCRdb's copy, which holds only in-frame ones; the method was immunoSEQ multiplex PCR. The data show about 200,000 clones, approximately 61% seen once. Sequencing used CD4+ T cells sorted from blood, obtained at week 0. All receptors come from a human donor with alopecia areata. Each CDR3 is given without its conserved first and last residue.

len: 12
j_gene: TRBJ1-5
v_gene: TRBV4-1
CDR3aa: ASSQEQANQPQH

len: 13
j_gene: TRBJ2-1
v_gene: TRBV5-1
CDR3aa: ASSFGAGRYNEQF

len: 12
j_gene: TRBJ2-1
v_gene: TRBV29-1
CDR3aa: SVVRLAGRNEQF

len: 17
j_gene: TRBJ2-1
v_gene: TRBV29-1
CDR3aa: SATHNGTSGVSSYNEQF

len: 14
j_gene: TRBJ1-2
v_gene: TRBV5-1
CDR3aa: ASSLIGAGANYGYT

len: 10
j_gene: TRBJ2-2
v_gene: TRBV30
CDR3aa: AFNKNTGELF

len: 13
j_gene: TRBJ1-1
v_gene: TRBV6-5
CDR3aa: ASSPEIGREAEAF

len: 11
j_gene: TRBJ1-2
v_gene: TRBV4-2
CDR3aa: ASSRDRNLIYT

len: 12
j_gene: TRBJ2-6
v_gene: TRBV25-1
CDR3aa: ASRKGTGANVLT

len: 10
j_gene: TRBJ1-2
v_gene: TRBV19
CDR3aa: ASSIGGNGYT

len: 10
j_gene: TRBJ2-1
v_gene: TRBV29-1
CDR3aa: SVDSSYNEQF

len: 12
j_gene: TRBJ2-7
v_gene: TRBV5-1
CDR3aa: ASSSRTDRYEQY

len: 11
j_gene: TRBJ1-2
v_gene: TRBV11-2
CDR3aa: ASSLERWSGYT

len: 13
j_gene: TRBJ1-2
v_gene: TRBV19
CDR3aa: ASSMGQWYNYGYT

len: 11
j_gene: TRBJ2-3
v_gene: TRBV19
CDR3aa: ASSMGRADTQY

len: 12
j_gene: TRBJ2-3
v_gene: TRBV30
CDR3aa: AWSAGGNTDTQY

len: 16
j_gene: TRBJ2-2
v_gene: TRBV7-4
CDR3aa: ASSFGLAGFLNTGELF

len: 14
j_gene: TRBJ2-3
v_gene: TRBV4-1
CDR3aa: ASSYTSGGALDTQY

len: 12
j_gene: TRBJ2-1
v_gene: TRBV7-9
CDR3aa: ASSLGGLYNEQF

len: 14
j_gene: TRBJ2-7
v_gene: TRBV5-1
CDR3aa: ASSLASTGRAYEQY

len: 15
j_gene: TRBJ2-2
v_gene: TRBV5-1
CDR3aa: ASSDTDRGRDTGELF

len: 13
j_gene: TRBJ1-1
v_gene: TRBV9
CDR3aa: ASSAGGQGNTEAF

len: 10
j_gene: TRBJ2-1
v_gene: TRBV9
CDR3aa: ASSGNYNEQF

len: 14
j_gene: TRBJ2-6
v_gene: TRBV6-5
CDR3aa: ASSWTAYSGANVLT

len: 13
j_gene: TRBJ2-3
v_gene: TRBV7-3
CDR3aa: ASSPGNTRTDTQY

len: 13
j_gene: TRBJ2-2
v_gene: TRBV30
CDR3aa: AWKQGGWRTGELF